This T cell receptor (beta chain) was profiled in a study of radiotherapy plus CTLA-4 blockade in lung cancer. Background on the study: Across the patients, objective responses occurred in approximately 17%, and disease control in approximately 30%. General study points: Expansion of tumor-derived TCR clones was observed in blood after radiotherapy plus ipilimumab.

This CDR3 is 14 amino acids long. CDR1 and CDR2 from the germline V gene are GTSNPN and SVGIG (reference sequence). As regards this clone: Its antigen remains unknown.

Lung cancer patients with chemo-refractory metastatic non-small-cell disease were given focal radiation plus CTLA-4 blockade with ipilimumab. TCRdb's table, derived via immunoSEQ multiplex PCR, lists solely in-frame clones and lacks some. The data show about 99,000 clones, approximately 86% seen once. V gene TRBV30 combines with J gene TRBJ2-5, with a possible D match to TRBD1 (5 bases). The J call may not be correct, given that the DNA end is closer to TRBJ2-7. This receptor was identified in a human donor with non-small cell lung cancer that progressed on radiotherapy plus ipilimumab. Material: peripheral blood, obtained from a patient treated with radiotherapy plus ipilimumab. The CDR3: CAWSDLRGTYEQYF. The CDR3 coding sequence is TGTGCCTGGAGTGATTTAAGGGGAACCTACGAGCAGTACTTC.